This TCR beta chain was captured by sequencing in a study of PD-L1 blockade in urothelial cancer. As for the study in general: When blood samples were assessed, the median T cell count was some 140,000.

On this clone itself: Its antigen is unknown.

Overall study findings and caveats: Greater 3-week expansion of tumor-associated blood clones was recorded for durable-benefit patients.

Spiked synthetic TCR analogs estimated absolute template abundance per PCR. Profiling relied on immunoSEQ multiplex PCR, and the TCRdb table lists in-frame clones only, not all of them. This table holds 50,000 or so clones, approximately 87% found once. J lost 3 bases, V lost 3 bases, and 11 bases had no gene match. This CDR3 contains 17 residues. CDR1 SGHVS and CDR2 FQNEAQ come from the germline V gene. Urothelial carcinoma, locally advanced or metastatic, affected the patients. The sequenced sample was PBMCs, obtained around atezolizumab (anti-PD-L1) treatment. This sequence was found in a man in his forties with urothelial cancer. V is TRBV7-8 and J is TRBJ1-1; TRBD1 matches 9 bases. Here the CDR3 DNA reads TGTGCCAGCAGCTTTGCCGGGACAGGGAGGGGGGACACTGAAGCTTTCTTT. The encoded protein is CASSFAGTGRGDTEAFF. The entire variable domain, with the rest obtained from reference TRBV7-8 and TRBJ1-1, is as follows: GAGVSQSPRYKVAKRGQDVALRCDPISGHVSLFWYQQALGQGPEFLTYFQNEAQLDKSGLPSDRFFAERPEGSVSTLKIQRTQQEDSAVYLCASSFAGTGRGDTEAFFGQGTRLTVV.